This TCR beta chain was retrieved from a study of Ad26.COV2.S vaccination and SARS-CoV-2 variants. Looking at the study overall: The trial was COV1001 and the donor's arm was Ad26.COV2.S.

Some clones are missing from TCRdb's copy, which holds only in-frame ones; the method was immunoSEQ multiplex PCR. The data hold 300,000 to 400,000 clones, with just under 85% observed a single time. Specified treatment: around 19 received Ad26.COV2.S at low or high dose, single or two shots; roughly five received placebo; per-sample allocation not given. Specimen acquisition occurred on day 63 following the initial vaccine or placebo injection. Its platform was an Ad26 vector, and its expressed antigen was Wuhan-strain SARS-CoV-2 spike. General study points: Whether participants received vaccine or placebo, their non-spike TCR breadth was similar.

This clone was observed a few times. Its antigen is still unknown. The clonotype comes from a person between 18 and 65 years old who received the Ad26.COV2.S COVID-19 vaccine or a placebo. The sample in question was peripheral blood, obtained in a trial of Ad26.COV2.S vaccine versus placebo.

For the CDR3, the DNA is TGTGCCAGCTCACCCCCGGAAGGTAGGGTAAATGAGCAGTTCTTC. Translation: CASSPPEGRVNEQFF. The J gene is TRBJ2-1, the V gene TRBV18; D is unclear. This CDR3 is built from 15 residues. The germline V gene has CDR1 KGHSH and CDR2 LQKENI. Trimming stripped 3 bases from V and 7 bases from J, with 16 bases between.